This entry features one T cell receptor beta chain sequence. Its antigen is unidentified. This sample was taken from a study of shared clonotypes between healthy human individuals. Study-level points and caveats: Only blood was sampled, and tissue TCR repertoires likely differ from blood ones.

V lost 2 bases, J lost 9 bases, and 8 bases lay in between. The CDR3 length is 12 residues. Per germline, CDR1 SEHNR and CDR2 FQNEAQ (reference sequence). The assay used deep level. Replicate PCRs from sorted subsets contained roughly 200 ng DNA, which is tens of thousands of T cell genomes. Repertoires were generated with immunoSEQ multiplex PCR, while TCRdb's copy carries only in-frame clones and drops some. Among some 1.1 million clones, 60% to 85% were seen once, and the ten largest hold 0.89%. Sequencing used memory CD4+ T cells from PBMCs. Noted subset: CD45RA-negative fraction. This sequence was found in a man younger than 30 in good health. Some clones in this sample may be carry-over from other donors' samples. V and J are TRBV7-9 and TRBJ2-1; D is uncertain. The CDR3 DNA follows: TGTGCCAGCAGCTTAAACTCCGGTGAGCAGTTCTTC. Protein sequence: CASSLNSGEQFF. Full variable domain (remainder filled in from reference TRBV7-9 and TRBJ2-1): DTGVSQNPRHKITKRGQNVTFRCDPISEHNRLYWYRQTLGQGPEFLTYFQNEAQLEKSRLLSDRFSAERPKGSFSTLEIQRTEQGDSAMYLCASSLNSGEQFFGPGTRLTVL.